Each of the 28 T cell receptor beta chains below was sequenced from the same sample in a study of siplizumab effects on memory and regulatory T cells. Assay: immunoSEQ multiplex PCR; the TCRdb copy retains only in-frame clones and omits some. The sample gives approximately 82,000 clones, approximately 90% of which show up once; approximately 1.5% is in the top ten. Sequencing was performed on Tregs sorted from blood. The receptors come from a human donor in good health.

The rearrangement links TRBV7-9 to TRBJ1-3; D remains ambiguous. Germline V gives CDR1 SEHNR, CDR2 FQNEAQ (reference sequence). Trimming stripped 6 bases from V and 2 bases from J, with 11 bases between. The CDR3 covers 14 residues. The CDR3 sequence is CASSRPGAGNTIYF. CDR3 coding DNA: TGTGCCAGCAGTCGCCCGGGAGCTGGAAACACCATATATTTT.

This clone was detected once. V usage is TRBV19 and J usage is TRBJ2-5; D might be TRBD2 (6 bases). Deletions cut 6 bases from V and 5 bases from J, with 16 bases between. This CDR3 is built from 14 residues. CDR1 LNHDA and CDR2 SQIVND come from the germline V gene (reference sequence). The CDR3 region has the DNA TGTGCCAGTAGCACTGATTCAGGGAGGGAGACCCAGTACTTC. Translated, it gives CASSTDSGRETQYF.

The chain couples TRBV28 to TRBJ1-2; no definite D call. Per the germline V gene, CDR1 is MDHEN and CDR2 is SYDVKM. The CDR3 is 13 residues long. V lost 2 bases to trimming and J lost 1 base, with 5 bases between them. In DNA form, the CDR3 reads TGTGCCAGCAGTTTACTCCGTAACTATGGCTACACCTTC. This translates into CASSLLRNYGYTF.

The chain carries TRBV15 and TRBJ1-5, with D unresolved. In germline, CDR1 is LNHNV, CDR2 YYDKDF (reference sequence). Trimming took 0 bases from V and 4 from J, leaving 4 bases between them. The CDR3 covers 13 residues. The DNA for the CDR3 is TGTGCCACCAGCAGAGAACTGAATCAGCCCCAGCATTTT. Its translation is CATSRELNQPQHF.

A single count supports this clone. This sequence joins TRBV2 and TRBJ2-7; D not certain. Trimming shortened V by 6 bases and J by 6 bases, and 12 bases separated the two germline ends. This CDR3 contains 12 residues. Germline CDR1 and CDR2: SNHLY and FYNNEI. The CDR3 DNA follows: TGTGCCAGCAGACCCTATAGTCGCGAGCAGTACTTC. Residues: CASRPYSREQYF. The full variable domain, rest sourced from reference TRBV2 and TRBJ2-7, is EPEVTQTPSHQVTQMGQEVILRCVPISNHLYFYWYRQILGQKVEFLVSFYNNEISEKSEIFDDQFSVERPDGSNFTLKIRSTKLEDSAMYFCASRPYSREQYFGPGTRLTVT.

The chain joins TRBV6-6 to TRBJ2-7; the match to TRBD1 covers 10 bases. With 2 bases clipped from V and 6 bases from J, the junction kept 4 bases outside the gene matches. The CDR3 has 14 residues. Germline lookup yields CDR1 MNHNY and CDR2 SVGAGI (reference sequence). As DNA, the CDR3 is TGTGCCAGCAGTTACGCTGGGACAGGGGCCGAGCAGTACTTC. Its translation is CASSYAGTGAEQYF.

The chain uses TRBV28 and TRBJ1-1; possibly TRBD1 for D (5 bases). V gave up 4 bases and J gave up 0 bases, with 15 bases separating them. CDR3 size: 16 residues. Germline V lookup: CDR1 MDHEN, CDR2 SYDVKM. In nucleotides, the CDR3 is TGTGCCAGCAGTTCCCCGCGTGGGACGGTGAACACTGAAGCTTTCTTT. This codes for CASSSPRGTVNTEAFF.

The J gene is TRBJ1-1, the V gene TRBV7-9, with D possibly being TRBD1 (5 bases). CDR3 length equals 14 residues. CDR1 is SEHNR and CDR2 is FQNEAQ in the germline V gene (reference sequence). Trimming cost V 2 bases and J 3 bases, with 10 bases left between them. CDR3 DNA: TGTGCCAGCAGCTTATCCCAGGGAGACACTGAAGCTTTCTTT. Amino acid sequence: CASSLSQGDTEAFF.

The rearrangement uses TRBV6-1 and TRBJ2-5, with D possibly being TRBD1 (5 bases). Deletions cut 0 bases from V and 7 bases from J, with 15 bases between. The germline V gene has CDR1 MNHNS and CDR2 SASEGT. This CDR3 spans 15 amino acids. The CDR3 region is CASSEAGVFVGTQYF. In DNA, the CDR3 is TGTGCCAGCAGTGAAGCAGGGGTCTTCGTGGGGACCCAGTACTTC.

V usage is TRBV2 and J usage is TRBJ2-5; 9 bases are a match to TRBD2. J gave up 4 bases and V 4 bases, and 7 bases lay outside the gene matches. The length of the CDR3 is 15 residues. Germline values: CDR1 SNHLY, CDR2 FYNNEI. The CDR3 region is CASSAGTSLLETQYF. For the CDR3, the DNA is TGTGCCAGCAGTGCCGGGACTAGCCTTTTAGAGACCCAGTACTTC.

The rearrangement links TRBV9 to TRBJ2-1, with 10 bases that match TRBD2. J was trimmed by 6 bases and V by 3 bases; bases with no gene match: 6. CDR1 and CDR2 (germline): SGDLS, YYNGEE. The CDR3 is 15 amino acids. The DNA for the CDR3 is TGTGCCAGCAGCGCAATGGGACTAGCGAGCAATGAGCAGTTCTTC. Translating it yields CASSAMGLASNEQFF.

The CDR3: CASSLGVPSYGYTF. In DNA, the CDR3 is TGCGCCAGCAGCTTGGGAGTCCCATCCTATGGCTACACCTTC. The chain recombines TRBV5-1 with TRBJ1-2; D is uncertain. Germline CDR1 reads SGHRS; CDR2 reads YFSETQ. The CDR3 consists of 14 residues. Trimming removed 0 bases at V and 4 bases at J, with 10 bases between.

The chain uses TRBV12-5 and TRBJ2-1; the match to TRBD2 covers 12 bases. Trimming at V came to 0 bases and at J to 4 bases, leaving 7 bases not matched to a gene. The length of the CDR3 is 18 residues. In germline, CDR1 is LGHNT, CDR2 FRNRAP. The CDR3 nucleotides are TGTGCTAGTGGTTTGGTACTGACTAGCGGGGGAATATACAATGAGCAGTTCTTC. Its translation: CASGLVLTSGGIYNEQFF.

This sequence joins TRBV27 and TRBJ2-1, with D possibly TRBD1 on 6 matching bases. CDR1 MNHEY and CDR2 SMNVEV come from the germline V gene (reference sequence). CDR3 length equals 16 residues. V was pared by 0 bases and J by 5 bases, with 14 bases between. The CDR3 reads CASSLSVWGPDNEQFF. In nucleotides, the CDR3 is TGTGCCAGCAGTTTATCGGTCTGGGGGCCGGACAATGAGCAGTTCTTC.

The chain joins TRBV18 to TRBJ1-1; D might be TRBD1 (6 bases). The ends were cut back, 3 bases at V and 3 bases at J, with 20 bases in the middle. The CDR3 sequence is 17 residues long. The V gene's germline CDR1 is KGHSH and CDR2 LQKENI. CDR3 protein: CASSPTDTGTSDTEAFF. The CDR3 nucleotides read TGTGCCAGCTCACCTACGGATACAGGGACATCGGACACTGAAGCTTTCTTT.

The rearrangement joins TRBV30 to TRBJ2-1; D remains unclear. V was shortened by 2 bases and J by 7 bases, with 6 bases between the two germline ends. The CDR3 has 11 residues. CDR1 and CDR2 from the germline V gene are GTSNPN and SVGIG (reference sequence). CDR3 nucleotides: TGTGCCTGGAGTCCTGCGAATGAGCAGTTCTTC. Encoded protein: CAWSPANEQFF.

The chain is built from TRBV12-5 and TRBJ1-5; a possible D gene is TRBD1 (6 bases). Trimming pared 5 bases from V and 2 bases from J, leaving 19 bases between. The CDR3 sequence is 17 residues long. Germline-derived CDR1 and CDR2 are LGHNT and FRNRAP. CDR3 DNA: TGTGCTAGTGGTGGACAGTCAACCGTATATGGCAATCAGCCCCAGCATTTT. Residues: CASGGQSTVYGNQPQHF.

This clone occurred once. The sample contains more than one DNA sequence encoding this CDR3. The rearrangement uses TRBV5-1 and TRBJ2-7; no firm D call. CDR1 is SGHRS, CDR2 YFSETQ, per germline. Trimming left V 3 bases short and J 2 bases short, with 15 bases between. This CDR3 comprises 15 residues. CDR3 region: CASSSNFGQTYEQYF. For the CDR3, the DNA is TGCGCCAGCAGCTCTAACTTTGGGCAGACCTACGAGCAGTACTTC.

The CDR3 region has the DNA TGCGCCAGCAGCGGTACCGGGACAGAACGAAACACCATATATTTT. This translates into CASSGTGTERNTIYF. V and J are TRBV5-1 and TRBJ1-3, with 7 bases fitting TRBD1. V trimming: 4 bases; J trimming: 5 bases; junction bases outside the gene matches: 9. The CDR3 totals 15 residues. Germline CDR1 and CDR2: SGHRS and YFSETQ.

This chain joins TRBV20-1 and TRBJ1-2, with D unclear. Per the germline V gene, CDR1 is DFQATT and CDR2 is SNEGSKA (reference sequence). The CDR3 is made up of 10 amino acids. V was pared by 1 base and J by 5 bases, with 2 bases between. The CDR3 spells CSARGYGYTF. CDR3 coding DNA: TGCAGTGCTAGAGGGTATGGCTACACCTTC.

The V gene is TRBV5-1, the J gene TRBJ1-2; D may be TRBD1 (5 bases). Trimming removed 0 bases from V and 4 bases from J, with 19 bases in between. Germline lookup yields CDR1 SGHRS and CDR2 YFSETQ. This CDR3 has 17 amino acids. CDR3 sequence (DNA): TGCGCCAGCAGCTTGGGAGACAGTAACCTTCAGATCTATGGCTACACCTTC. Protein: CASSLGDSNLQIYGYTF.

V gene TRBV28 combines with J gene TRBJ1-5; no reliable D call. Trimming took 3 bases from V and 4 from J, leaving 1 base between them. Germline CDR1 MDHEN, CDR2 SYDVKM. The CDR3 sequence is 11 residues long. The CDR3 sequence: CASSLNQPQHF. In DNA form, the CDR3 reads TGTGCCAGCAGTTTGAATCAGCCCCAGCATTTT.

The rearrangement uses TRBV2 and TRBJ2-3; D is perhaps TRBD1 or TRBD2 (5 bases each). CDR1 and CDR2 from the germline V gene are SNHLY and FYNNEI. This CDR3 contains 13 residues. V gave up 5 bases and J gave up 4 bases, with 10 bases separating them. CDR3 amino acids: CASSQGTPDTQYF. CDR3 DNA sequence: TGTGCCAGCAGTCAAGGGACCCCAGATACGCAGTATTTT.

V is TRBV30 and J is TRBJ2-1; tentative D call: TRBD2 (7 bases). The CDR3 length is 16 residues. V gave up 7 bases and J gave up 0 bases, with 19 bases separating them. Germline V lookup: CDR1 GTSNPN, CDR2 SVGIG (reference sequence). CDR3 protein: CASRGRTGSSYNEQFF. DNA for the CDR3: TGTGCCTCGCGGGGGCGAACAGGGAGCTCCTACAATGAGCAGTTCTTC. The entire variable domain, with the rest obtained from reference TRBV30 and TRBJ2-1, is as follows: SQTIHQWPATLVQPVGSPLSLECTVEGTSNPNLYWYRQAAGRGLQLLFYSVGIGQISSEVPQNLSASRPQDRQFILSSKKLLLSDSGFYLCASRGRTGSSYNEQFFGPGTRLTVL.

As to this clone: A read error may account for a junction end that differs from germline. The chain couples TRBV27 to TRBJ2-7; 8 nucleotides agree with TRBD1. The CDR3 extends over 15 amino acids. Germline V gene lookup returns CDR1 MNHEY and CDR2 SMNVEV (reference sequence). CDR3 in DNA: TGTGCCAGCAGTACGCGGACAGGGAGCTCCTACGAGCAGTGCTTC. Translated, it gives CASSTRTGSSYEQCF.

CDR3 in amino acids: CASSLLLAGEETQYF. In DNA, the CDR3 is TGTGCCAGCAGCCTCTTACTAGCGGGGGAAGAGACCCAGTACTTC. The chain is built from TRBV4-2 and TRBJ2-5, with 11 nucleotides matching TRBD2. There are 15 residues in the CDR3. V trimming: 4 bases; J trimming: 3 bases; junction bases outside the gene matches: 4. Germline V gene data show CDR1 as LGHNA and CDR2 as YNFKEQ.

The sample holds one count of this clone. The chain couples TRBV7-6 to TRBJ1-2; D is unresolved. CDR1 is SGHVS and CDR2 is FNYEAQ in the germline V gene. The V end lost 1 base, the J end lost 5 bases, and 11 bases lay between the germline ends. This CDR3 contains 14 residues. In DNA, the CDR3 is TGTGCCAGCAGCTTAGGAGCAGGAGAATATGGCTACACCTTC. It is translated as CASSLGAGEYGYTF. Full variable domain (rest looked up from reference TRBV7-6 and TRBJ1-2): GAGVSQSPRYKVTKRGQDVALRCDPISGHVSLYWYRQALGQGPEFLTYFNYEAQQDKSGLPNDRFSAERPEGSISTLTIQRTEQRDSAMYRCASSLGAGEYGYTFGSGTRLTVV.

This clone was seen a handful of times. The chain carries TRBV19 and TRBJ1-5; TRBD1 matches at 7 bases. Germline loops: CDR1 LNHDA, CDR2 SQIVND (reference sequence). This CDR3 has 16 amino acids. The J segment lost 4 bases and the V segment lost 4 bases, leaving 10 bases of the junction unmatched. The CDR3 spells CASSRGGTAHNQPQHF. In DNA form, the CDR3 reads TGTGCCAGTAGTAGAGGAGGGACAGCCCATAATCAGCCCCAGCATTTT.